The next 8 T cell receptor beta chains were all read from a single sample in a study of shared clonotypes between healthy human individuals. The protocol was immunoSEQ multiplex PCR, while the TCRdb copy is restricted to in-frame clones and leaves out a portion. The sample holds 2,100,000 or so clones, nearly 97% seen once. Material: naive CD4+ T cells sorted from blood. Subset described: CD45RA+ positively selected. Every receptor here comes from a man aged 18 to 29 in good health.

The chain links TRBV7-2 to TRBJ2-7, with 7 bases that match TRBD2. This CDR3 is 15 amino acids long. With V trimmed by 8 bases and J by 0 bases, 10 bases remained unmatched. Germline CDR1 SGHTA, CDR2 FQGNSA. CDR3 in DNA: TGTGCCAGCTCTACGAGGGGAGGGAACTCCTACGAGCAGTACTTC. Translated, it gives CASSTRGGNSYEQYF.

The chain carries TRBV5-6 and TRBJ2-7, with TRBD2 identical over 9 bases. V gave up 9 bases and J gave up 5 bases; unmatched junction bases: 9. The CDR3 extends over 13 amino acids. The germline V gene encodes CDR1 SGHDT and CDR2 YYEEEE. CDR3 loop: CATAGGPTNEQYF. CDR3 DNA sequence: TGTGCCACCGCGGGGGGGCCCACTAACGAGCAGTACTTC.

This clone was observed once. The rearrangement links TRBV9 to TRBJ1-4; D is undetermined. CDR3 length: 16 amino acids. Trimming stripped 5 bases from V and 7 bases from J, with 21 bases between. Germline CDR1 and CDR2: SGDLS and YYNGEE. The CDR3 DNA reads as TGTGCCAGCAGTCCGGGAGTCAAGGGTAAGAGTGAAAAACTGTTTTTT. This encodes CASSPGVKGKSEKLFF.

V is TRBV10-3 and J is TRBJ1-2, with D tentatively TRBD1 (5 bases). Germline CDR1 and CDR2: ENHRY and SYGVKD. V shed 0 bases and J shed 6 bases, with 8 bases lying between them. The CDR3 is 13 residues long. CDR3 protein: CAISESWTNGYTF. In DNA form, the CDR3 reads TGTGCCATCAGTGAGTCGTGGACAAATGGCTACACCTTC.

About this clone: This CDR3 is also generated by other DNA sequences in the sample. The chain uses TRBV2 and TRBJ2-3; D may be TRBD2 (5 bases). The CDR3 consists of 13 residues. Deletions cut 6 bases from V and 1 base from J, with 8 bases between. Germline V gives CDR1 SNHLY, CDR2 FYNNEI. The CDR3 spells CASRDSGTDTQYF. The CDR3 DNA follows: TGTGCCAGCAGGGATAGCGGCACAGATACGCAGTATTTT.

CDR3 nucleotides: TGTGCCAGCAGTTTTCGACTAGCGGTCTCCGGGGAGCTGTTTTTT. Amino acids: CASSFRLAVSGELFF. The chain couples TRBV27 to TRBJ2-2; 9 nucleotides agree with TRBD2. V lost 3 bases, J lost 6 bases, and 5 bases stayed unmatched. The CDR3 loop spans 15 amino acids. Germline V gene data show CDR1 as MNHEY and CDR2 as SMNVEV (reference sequence).

The chain links TRBV12-5 to TRBJ2-1, with 7 bases matching TRBD1. V lost 8 bases and J lost 8; bases outside the gene matches: 3. The CDR3 is 11 amino acids. CDR1 and CDR2 from the germline V gene are LGHNT and FRNRAP. The CDR3 DNA reads as TGTGCTAGTCACAGGGGATATGAGCAGTTCTTC. This codes for CASHRGYEQFF.

This rearrangement joins TRBV10-3 to TRBJ1-2, with unresolved D. Per germline, CDR1 ENHRY and CDR2 SYGVKD. The CDR3 is 14 amino acids. V dropped 6 bases and J dropped 7 bases, with 18 bases sitting between them. The DNA for the CDR3 is TGTGCCATCAGCCACGACGGAGCTTCTGGTGGCTACACCTTC. This translates into CAISHDGASGGYTF.